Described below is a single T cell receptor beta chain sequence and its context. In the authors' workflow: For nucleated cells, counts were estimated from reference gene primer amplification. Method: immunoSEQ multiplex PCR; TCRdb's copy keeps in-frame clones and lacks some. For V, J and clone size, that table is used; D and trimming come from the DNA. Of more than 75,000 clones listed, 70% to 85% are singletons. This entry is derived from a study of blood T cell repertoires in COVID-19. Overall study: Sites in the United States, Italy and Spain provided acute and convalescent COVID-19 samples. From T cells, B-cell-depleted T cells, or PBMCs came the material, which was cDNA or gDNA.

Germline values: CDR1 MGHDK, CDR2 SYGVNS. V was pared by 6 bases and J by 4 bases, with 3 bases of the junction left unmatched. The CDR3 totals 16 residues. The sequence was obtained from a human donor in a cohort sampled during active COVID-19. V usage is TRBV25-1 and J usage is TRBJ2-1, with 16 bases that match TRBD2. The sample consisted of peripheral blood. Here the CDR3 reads CASRGLAGGSYNEQFF. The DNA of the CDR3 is TGTGCCAGCAGGGGACTAGCGGGGGGGTCTTACAATGAGCAGTTCTTC.